This entry lists 22 T cell receptor beta chains sequenced from one sample in a study of shared clonotypes between healthy human individuals. Sequencing used immunoSEQ multiplex PCR; TCRdb keeps in-frame clones, though not all of them. Of fewer than 350,000 clones in the sample, over 75% were seen once. The sequenced material came from memory CD8+ T cells sorted from blood. This sample's subset: CD45RO+ cells pooled with CCR7-negative TemRA cells. These receptors were collected from a man between 18 and 35 years old in good health.

The V call is TRBV6-6, the J call TRBJ2-7, with D unresolved. Deletions cut 4 bases from V and 2 bases from J, with 6 bases between. CDR3 length: 12 residues. Germline V gives CDR1 MNHNY, CDR2 SVGAGI (reference sequence). The CDR3 is CASSWGTYEQYF. The CDR3 DNA reads as TGTGCCAGCAGTTGGGGAACCTACGAGCAGTACTTC.

The V and J genes are TRBV7-6 and TRBJ2-5; tentatively, D is TRBD2 (6 bases). The V and J ends lost 5 bases and 5 bases respectively, with 18 bases between them. This CDR3 comprises 15 residues. Germline CDR1 and CDR2: SGHVS and FNYEAQ. The CDR3 DNA reads TGTGCCAGCAGCCCCTGGACTACAAAGGTCGAGACCCAGTACTTC. Encoded protein: CASSPWTTKVETQYF.

This clone was recorded only once. The rearrangement joins TRBV5-1 to TRBJ2-7, with D perhaps being TRBD1 or TRBD2 (5 bases each). The ends were cut back, 5 bases at V and 3 bases at J, with 12 bases in the middle. Germline assignment: CDR1 SGHRS and CDR2 YFSETQ. The CDR3 loop spans 13 amino acids. Here the CDR3 reads CASSEGDLYEQYF. CDR3 in DNA: TGCGCCAGCAGTGAAGGGGACCTCTACGAGCAGTACTTC.

The V gene is TRBV9, the J gene TRBJ2-7, with 8 bases matching TRBD2. The length of the CDR3 is 14 residues. V was pared by 3 bases and J by 0 bases, with 2 bases of the junction left unmatched. CDR1 is SGDLS and CDR2 is YYNGEE in the germline V gene. Written as DNA, the CDR3 is TGTGCCAGCAGCGAGCGGGGGCCCTCCTACGAGCAGTACTTC. Translation gives CASSERGPSYEQYF.

This clone turned up a few times. The genes are TRBV19 and TRBJ2-1; TRBD1 matches at 9 bases. The CDR3 contains 16 residues. J was trimmed by 6 bases and V by 1 base; bases with no gene match: 7. Germline CDR1 LNHDA, CDR2 SQIVND (reference sequence). CDR3 in DNA: TGTGCCAGTAGTATAGTCTCCGGGACAGGGATCAATGAGCAGTTCTTC. Translating gives CASSIVSGTGINEQFF.

The chain recombines TRBV5-6 with TRBJ2-7; D ambiguous. CDR1 and CDR2 from the germline V gene are SGHDT and YYEEEE. The CDR3 has 14 residues. Trimming removed 5 bases from V and 5 bases from J, with 17 bases in between. In DNA form, the CDR3 reads TGTGCCAGCAGAGACATCGACGGGTGGAACGAGCAGTACTTC. Translation gives CASRDIDGWNEQYF.

The chain uses TRBV5-8 and TRBJ2-7; 7 positions agree with TRBD1. Per the germline V gene, CDR1 is SGHTS and CDR2 is YDEGEE. The ends lost 3 bases at V and 6 bases at J; junction bases unmatched: 6. The CDR3 is made up of 13 amino acids. CDR3 residues: CASSYDRVGEQYF. In DNA form, the CDR3 reads TGTGCCAGCAGCTATGACAGGGTGGGCGAGCAGTACTTC.

The chain couples TRBV27 to TRBJ2-7; D is perhaps TRBD1 or TRBD2 (5 bases each). The V end lost 1 base, the J end lost 0 bases, and 13 bases lay between the germline ends. The CDR3 covers 16 residues. Germline V gives CDR1 MNHEY, CDR2 SMNVEV (reference sequence). The CDR3 DNA sequence: TGTGCCAGCAGTTTATGGGCCCAGGGACCCTCCTACGAGCAGTACTTC. Protein: CASSLWAQGPSYEQYF.

The sample holds one count of this clone. The chain employs TRBV27 and TRBJ1-2; a weak D match, TRBD1 (5 bases). V was trimmed by 4 bases and J by 6 bases, leaving 9 bases between them. The CDR3 loop spans 12 amino acids. From germline, CDR1 is MNHEY and CDR2 SMNVEV (reference sequence). The DNA of the CDR3 is TGTGCCAGCAGTTACCAGGGTCATGGCTACACCTTC. Translation gives CASSYQGHGYTF.

The chain uses TRBV5-8 and TRBJ1-2; D is unresolved. Trimming stripped 0 bases from V and 3 bases from J, with 3 bases between. Germline CDR1 and CDR2: SGHTS and YDEGEE. CDR3 length: 12 residues. CDR3 DNA sequence: TGTGCCAGCAGCTTGGGAGACTATGGCTACACCTTC. Protein: CASSLGDYGYTF.

The chain is built from TRBV4-1 and TRBJ1-1; perhaps TRBD1 as D (6 bases). Trimming shortened V by 1 base and J by 3 bases, and 12 bases separated the two germline ends. This CDR3 is 15 amino acids long. Looked up from germline, CDR1 is MGHRA and CDR2 is YSYEKL. The CDR3 spells CASSQVLGADTEAFF. The CDR3 nucleotides are TGCGCCAGCAGCCAAGTGCTGGGGGCCGACACTGAAGCTTTCTTT.

This clone showed up many times. Other DNA variants within this sample encode the same CDR3. J is TRBJ1-2 and V is TRBV11-2, with a weak D call TRBD1 (5 bases). The germline CDR1 and CDR2 sequences are SGHAT and FQNNGV. The CDR3 covers 16 residues. Between the trimmed V and J ends, which lost 0 bases and 2 bases, there was a span of 13 bases. In DNA, the CDR3 is TGTGCCAGCAGCTTAGATTATAGAGGACACAACTATGGCTACACCTTC. This translates into CASSLDYRGHNYGYTF.

The chain combines TRBV13 with TRBJ2-7; 10 nucleotides align to TRBD1. CDR3 size: 14 residues. The J segment lost 10 bases and the V segment lost 5 bases, leaving 11 bases of the junction unmatched. Germline V gene data show CDR1 as PRHDT and CDR2 as FYEKMQ (reference sequence). The CDR3 DNA reads as TGTGCCAGCAGCATCGCCTGGACAGGGGGACCTCAGTACTTC. It codes for CASSIAWTGGPQYF.

This clone was observed once. V and J are TRBV23-1 and TRBJ2-3; D tentatively reads TRBD1 or TRBD2 (5 bases each). TRBV23-1 is an ORF; its function is uncertain. The CDR3 extends over 15 amino acids. V was cut by 7 bases and J by 0 bases, with 14 bases left in between. CDR3 nucleotide sequence: TGCGCCAGCACCCGAGGGGAACCTAGCACAGATACGCAGTATTTT. Translation gives CASTRGEPSTDTQYF.

Only one count was recorded for this clone. The chain has TRBV15 and TRBJ1-6, with D possibly TRBD1 on 6 matching bases. CDR3 length: 19 residues. V was trimmed by 0 bases and J by 0 bases, leaving 15 bases between them. Germline-derived CDR1 and CDR2 are LNHNV and YYDKDF (reference sequence). The CDR3 protein is CATSRDFGGEDSYNSPLHF. The DNA for the CDR3 is TGTGCCACCAGCAGAGATTTCGGGGGCGAAGACTCCTATAATTCACCCCTCCACTTT.

The chain's CDR3 is CASSSTKDRAGGETQYF. In DNA, the CDR3 is TGTGCCAGCAGCTCAACCAAGGACAGGGCAGGGGGAGAGACCCAGTACTTC. The chain uses TRBV7-9 and TRBJ2-5; 8 positions match TRBD1. CDR3 length: 17 amino acids. Germline V gene data show CDR1 as SEHNR and CDR2 as FQNEAQ (reference sequence). The J segment lost 4 bases and the V segment lost 4 bases, leaving 14 bases of the junction unmatched.

The rearrangement uses TRBV27 and TRBJ2-1, with D possibly being TRBD1 (5 bases). Germline-derived CDR1 and CDR2 are MNHEY and SMNVEV (reference sequence). Trimming cost V 6 bases and J 4 bases, with 16 bases left between them. The CDR3 has 15 amino acids. In DNA, the CDR3 is TGTGCCAGCAGCACTACCCCGGACAAGTACAATGAGCAGTTCTTC. Its translation: CASSTTPDKYNEQFF.

The V and J genes are TRBV27 and TRBJ2-1; 9 nucleotides align to TRBD2. This CDR3 comprises 18 residues. Germline V gene data show CDR1 as MNHEY and CDR2 as SMNVEV (reference sequence). The ends lost 1 base at V and 2 bases at J; junction bases unmatched: 9. CDR3 sequence: CASSLWGGGARTYNEQFF. DNA for the CDR3: TGTGCCAGCAGTTTATGGGGCGGGGGGGCCCGGACCTACAATGAGCAGTTCTTC.

This clone was observed many times. The chain has TRBV6-1 and TRBJ2-1, with 7 bases matching TRBD2. Trimming at V came to 2 bases and at J to 10 bases, leaving 8 bases not matched to a gene. The germline gives CDR1 MNHNS, CDR2 SASEGT. This CDR3 is built from 14 residues. The CDR3 DNA is TGTGCCAGCAGTGAAAGGGGACTACGGATGGAGCAGTTCTTC. Its protein product is CASSERGLRMEQFF.

V is TRBV7-9 and J is TRBJ2-2, with D uncertain. Trimming took off 1 base at V and 10 bases at J, with 7 bases between the two ends. This CDR3 region has 12 residues. Germline lookup yields CDR1 SEHNR and CDR2 FQNEAQ (reference sequence). The CDR3 DNA sequence: TGTGCCAGCAGCTTAGGGCAGTTGGAGCTGTTTTTT. This gives the protein CASSLGQLELFF.

The rearrangement links TRBV27 to TRBJ2-1, with D possibly being TRBD2 (6 bases). V shed 0 bases and J shed 10 bases, with 22 bases lying between them. This CDR3 is 17 amino acids long. Per germline, CDR1 MNHEY and CDR2 SMNVEV (reference sequence). In DNA, the CDR3 is TGTGCCAGCAGTTTATCAACCCCCGACGGGACTTTTAACGAGCAGTTCTTC. The encoded protein is CASSLSTPDGTFNEQFF.

CDR3 sequence: CASSPGQGWYEQYF. CDR3 DNA sequence: TGTGCCAGCAGCCCCGGACAGGGATGGTACGAGCAGTACTTC. J is TRBJ2-7 and V is TRBV7-6, with TRBD1 identical over 8 bases. The germline gives CDR1 SGHVS, CDR2 FNYEAQ. The V segment lost 5 bases and the J segment 4 bases; nucleotides outside the gene matches: 7. The CDR3 is 14 amino acids.